These T cell receptor beta chains were read from a single sample in a study of cytomegalovirus exposure and HLA in healthy donors. Libraries were prepared by immunoSEQ multiplex PCR; TCRdb keeps only in-frame clonotypes and omits some of them. The sample records approximately 97,000 clones, less than 95% being singletons. Sample: PBMCs. Source of these receptors: a woman between 18 and 30 years old in good health and CMV-seronegative. Each CDR3 is given with its conserved first and last residue.

J: TRBJ2-1; V: TRBV7-2; CDR3: CASSQQSGGRNYNEQFF
J: TRBJ2-7; V: TRBV6-6; CDR3: CASSPTGSYEQYF
J: TRBJ2-5; V: TRBV7-2; CDR3: CASSFASGSASETQYF
J: TRBJ2-7; V: TRBV2; CDR3: CASSDKQDSSYEQYF
J: TRBJ1-1; V: TRBV7-2; CDR3: CASSLGGQGAWSEAFF
J: TRBJ2-3; V: TRBV7-9; CDR3: CASSFTGDTQYF
J: TRBJ2-1; V: TRBV13; CDR3: CASSSGLAGDQFF
J: TRBJ1-5; V: TRBV2; CDR3: CASSDGGLSQPQHF
J: TRBJ2-5; V: TRBV10-3; CDR3: CAIKASEGETQYF
J: TRBJ2-1; V: TRBV28; CDR3: CASSSGIYNEQFF
J: TRBJ2-7; V: TRBV30; CDR3: CAWSKRGLLNYEQYF
J: TRBJ2-3; V: TRBV5-1; CDR3: CASSWGPRGQGSTDTQYF
J: TRBJ2-2; V: TRBV7-6; CDR3: CASSSGGRFTNTGELFF
J: TRBJ2-7; V: TRBV19; CDR3: CASRKGTGTLEQYF
J: TRBJ1-1; V: TRBV6-5; CDR3: CASSYYRADTEAFF
J: TRBJ2-2; V: TRBV5-1; CDR3: CASSYEQGSGGELFF
J: TRBJ2-1; V: TRBV27; CDR3: CASSLGTSVNEQFF